This T cell receptor beta chain is from a study of regulatory T cells in long-lasting Graves disease. Study outcomes and limitations: The study found persistent patients shared more public clonotypes (2,741) than new patients (966). Blood alone, not thyroid tissue, was studied.

In building TCR beta libraries, iRepertoire HTBI primers were used together with Arm-PCR of CDR3 regions. TCRdb redid the calling of the multiplex PCR reads with MiXCR, one entry per CDR3 protein. Here the sample spans roughly 420,000 distinct CDR3 sequences, 11% to 15% being singletons. At least ten counts were recorded for this clonotype. Its antigen remains unknown. Noted time point: newly diagnosed GD, antithyroid drugs for less than 3 months. Preparation of the TCR library used RNA extracted from PBMCs. The same data also contributed to another study, on T cells in Graves' hyperthyroidism and ophthalmopathy. Per that paper: In the first-round RT-PCR of the TCR CDR3, the HTBI primer set was used.

The material sequenced was peripheral blood mononuclear cells (PBMCs), taken at new diagnosis, from a patient treated with antithyroid drugs. The source of this sequence is a woman between 45 and 65 years old with Graves disease.

DNA of the CDR3: TGTGCCAGCAGTGTTGGGAGGGTCACCTTATACAATGAGCAGTTCTTC. Translated, it gives CASSVGRVTLYNEQFF. The V call is TRBV6-1, the J call TRBJ2-1; 7 positions agree with TRBD2. The CDR3 covers 16 residues. V shed 4 bases, J shed 4 bases, and the junction held 10 bases outside the gene matches. Germline values: CDR1 MNHNS, CDR2 SASEGT.